This passage covers 21 T cell receptor beta chains from one sample sequenced in a study of blood T cell repertoires in COVID-19. Profiled with immunoSEQ multiplex PCR; TCRdb holds only in-frame clones, not every one. Of approximately 250,000 clones detected, around 89% appear once; the ten largest clones hold roughly 4.3%. Sample: PBMCs or T cells enriched from blood (not recorded which). These receptors were obtained from a woman in her 30s with acute COVID-19.

V usage is TRBV6-2 or TRBV6-3 and J usage is TRBJ2-2, with D tentatively TRBD2 (6 bases). Germline V gene lookup returns CDR1 MNHEY and CDR2 SVGEGT. Trimming took 2 bases from V and 3 from J, leaving 13 bases between them. There are 16 residues in the CDR3. The DNA of the CDR3 is TGTGCCAGCAGTTACGAACAGCGGGCGGACACCGGGGAGCTGTTTTTT. Amino acid sequence: CASSYEQRADTGELFF.

The rearrangement joins TRBV7-6 to TRBJ2-1; 7 bases fit TRBD1. Unmatched junction bases numbered 5, after V lost 1 base and J lost 5 bases. The CDR3 loop spans 15 amino acids. Germline V gene data show CDR1 as SGHVS and CDR2 as FNYEAQ. CDR3 bases: TGTGCCAGCAGCTTAGAACAGGGGCGTAACAATGAGCAGTTCTTC. Its protein is CASSLEQGRNNEQFF.

The chain is built from TRBV7-2 and TRBJ2-5, with 13 bases lining up with TRBD2. V was clipped by 1 base and J by 5 bases; unmatched bases: 4. Germline V CDR1 and CDR2: SGHTA, FQGNSA. This CDR3 region has 16 residues. CDR3 bases: TGTGCCAGCAGCTTAGGGACTAGCGGGAGTGGGGAGACCCAGTACTTC. Translated, it gives CASSLGTSGSGETQYF.

The chain combines TRBV19 with TRBJ2-1; 9 nucleotides match TRBD1. Germline assignment: CDR1 LNHDA and CDR2 SQIVND (reference sequence). CDR3 length: 15 amino acids. V lost 5 bases to trimming and J lost 5 bases; unmatched junction nucleotides: 7. DNA of the CDR3: TGTGCCAGTAGTGTTACAGGGGGCGCTCACAATGAGCAGTTCTTC. It specifies CASSVTGGAHNEQFF.

J is TRBJ1-4 and V is TRBV28, with D possibly being TRBD1 (5 bases). The V end lost 8 bases, the J end lost 6 bases, and 19 bases lay between the germline ends. The germline V gene has CDR1 MDHEN and CDR2 SYDVKM. The CDR3 has 15 residues. CDR3 loop: CASDPQGPRDEKLFF. CDR3 DNA: TGTGCCAGCGATCCCCAGGGCCCAAGGGATGAAAAACTGTTTTTT.

V and J are TRBV4-2 and TRBJ1-5, with no clear D. V dropped 1 base and J dropped 2 bases, with 3 bases sitting between them. CDR1 is LGHNA, CDR2 YNFKEQ, per germline. The CDR3 totals 13 residues. The CDR3 here is CASSQGGNQPQHF. Written as DNA, the CDR3 is TGTGCCAGCAGCCAAGGCGGCAATCAGCCCCAGCATTTT.

The rearrangement links TRBV6-6 to TRBJ1-5; the D is unclear. This CDR3 has 15 amino acids. V lost 3 bases and J lost 6, with 15 bases in between. Per germline, CDR1 MNHNY and CDR2 SVGAGI (reference sequence). CDR3: CASSYGPGFSQPQHF. CDR3 nucleotides: TGTGCCAGCAGTTATGGCCCGGGGTTTAGTCAGCCCCAGCATTTT.

Here the CDR3 DNA reads TGTGCCAGCAGTCCCGGGACAGACTTCACAGATACGCAGTATTTT. Its protein product is CASSPGTDFTDTQYF. The chain joins TRBV27 to TRBJ2-3; 7 bases align to TRBD1. CDR3 length equals 15 residues. The germline gives CDR1 MNHEY, CDR2 SMNVEV (reference sequence). With 5 bases clipped from V and 2 bases from J, the junction kept 7 bases outside the gene matches.

The chain carries TRBV5-4 and TRBJ2-1, with 14 positions matching TRBD2. Germline values: CDR1 SGHNT, CDR2 YYREEE (reference sequence). The CDR3 totals 20 residues. Unmatched junction bases numbered 8, after V lost 0 bases and J lost 0 bases. CDR3 loop: CASSLDGGLAGALSYNEQFF. CDR3 nucleotides: TGTGCCAGCAGCTTGGATGGGGGACTAGCGGGAGCCCTCTCCTACAATGAGCAGTTCTTC. The full variable domain, completed using reference TRBV5-4 and TRBJ2-1, is ETGVTQSPTHLIKTRGQQVTLRCSSQSGHNTVSWYQQALGQGPQFIFQYYREEENGRGNFPPRFSGLQFPNYSSELNVNALELDDSALYLCASSLDGGLAGALSYNEQFFGPGTRLTVL.

V is TRBV14 and J is TRBJ2-1; D perhaps matches TRBD1 (5 bases). There are 21 residues in the CDR3. The germline V gene has CDR1 SGHDN and CDR2 FVKESK. V lost 0 bases to trimming and J lost 8 bases, with 32 bases between them. The CDR3 DNA reads as TGTGCCAGCAGCCAAGATTCCCGCTACCTAACGACAGCACCCCGAAGTGATGAGCAGTTCTTC. Translation gives CASSQDSRYLTTAPRSDEQFF.

The rearrangement uses TRBV24-1 and TRBJ2-2; perhaps TRBD1 as D (6 bases). In germline, CDR1 is KGHDR, CDR2 SFDVKD. There are 14 residues in the CDR3. The ends were cut back, 7 bases at V and 4 bases at J, with 12 bases in the middle. This chain's CDR3 is CATSLSQGTGELFF. Written as DNA, the CDR3 is TGTGCCACCAGCCTATCACAGGGCACCGGGGAGCTGTTTTTT.

The chain joins TRBV7-9 to TRBJ1-1; D is possibly TRBD1 (5 bases). V was trimmed by 9 bases and J by 5 bases, leaving 19 bases between them. Germline-derived CDR1 and CDR2 are SEHNR and FQNEAQ (reference sequence). The CDR3 has 14 amino acids. CDR3 residues: CASIGGGGVTEAFF. CDR3 in DNA: TGTGCCAGTATCGGCGGGGGAGGAGTTACTGAAGCTTTCTTT.

This CDR3 reads CSASTGWYWYEQYF. CDR3 bases: TGCAGCGCCTCGACAGGGTGGTATTGGTACGAGCAGTACTTC. The V call is TRBV29-1, the J call TRBJ2-7; TRBD1 aligns across 7 bases. Germline V CDR1 and CDR2: SQVTM, ANQGSEA. CDR3 length: 14 amino acids. Unmatched junction bases numbered 13, after V lost 7 bases and J lost 4 bases.

This clone occurred a few times. The rearrangement uses TRBV28 and TRBJ1-2, with D unclear. V was cut by 7 bases and J by 4 bases, with 7 bases left in between. The CDR3 consists of 11 residues. Per germline, CDR1 MDHEN and CDR2 SYDVKM. CDR3 in DNA: TGTGCCAGCAAAAACAGCTATGGCTACACCTTC. It encodes CASKNSYGYTF.

This clone appeared a few times. The V gene is TRBV12-3 or TRBV12-4, the J gene TRBJ1-4; D gene uncertain. The CDR3 has 12 residues. Trimming removed 5 bases from V and 14 bases from J, with 15 bases in between. CDR3 sequence: CASSPRGSRLFF. CDR3 sequence (DNA): TGTGCCAGCAGTCCCCGCGGGTCTAGGCTGTTTTTT.

The V gene is TRBV9, the J gene TRBJ2-7; TRBD2 agrees at 10 bases. The germline CDR1 and CDR2 sequences are SGDLS and YYNGEE. The CDR3 covers 16 residues. Trimming took 7 bases from V and 2 from J; bases not matched to a gene: 12. CDR3 sequence (DNA): TGTGCCAGCGATCGAGCCGGGACTAGCGCGACCTACGAGCAGTACTTC. Amino acids: CASDRAGTSATYEQYF.

The V call is TRBV15, the J call TRBJ2-7; a weak D match, TRBD2 (6 bases). V lost 0 bases to trimming and J lost 4 bases, with 13 bases between them. The CDR3 loop spans 15 amino acids. Germline V gene sequence: CDR1 LNHNV, CDR2 YYDKDF (reference sequence). This CDR3 is CATSREGEAHYEQYF. DNA of the CDR3: TGTGCCACCAGCAGAGAGGGGGAGGCCCATTACGAGCAGTACTTC.

This chain connects TRBV9 to TRBJ1-2; D is undetermined. CDR3 length: 13 amino acids. The germline V gene encodes CDR1 SGDLS and CDR2 YYNGEE. Between the trimmed V and J ends, which lost 2 bases and 8 bases, there was a span of 13 bases. The CDR3 here is CASSVLESQGYTF. CDR3 coding DNA: TGTGCCAGCAGCGTCTTGGAGTCGCAGGGCTACACCTTC.

The rearrangement joins TRBV3-1 (or the pseudogene TRBV3-2) to TRBJ2-3, with no clear D. The V gene lost 5 bases and the J gene lost 3 bases, with 6 bases spanning the gap. Germline V gene sequence: CDR1 LGHDT, CDR2 YNNKEL (reference sequence). This CDR3 contains 12 residues. Written as DNA, the CDR3 is TGTGCCAGCAGCTCAGTTACAGATACGCAGTATTTT. Protein: CASSSVTDTQYF.

The rearrangement uses TRBV5-4 and TRBJ1-2, with 7 bases aligning to TRBD1. The CDR3 has 16 amino acids. Germline CDR1 SGHNT, CDR2 YYREEE (reference sequence). V was pared by 0 bases and J by 2 bases, with 7 bases of the junction left unmatched. The CDR3 spells CASSLGAGGPNYGYTF. As DNA, the CDR3 is TGTGCCAGCAGCTTGGGGGCAGGGGGGCCCAACTATGGCTACACCTTC.

In DNA form, the CDR3 reads TGCGCCAGCAGCTACAGCGGGGGCGGGACAGATACGCAGTATTTT. Encoded protein: CASSYSGGGTDTQYF. The chain recombines TRBV4-1 with TRBJ2-3, with 8 bases matching TRBD2. Trimming at V came to 5 bases and at J to 3 bases, leaving 7 bases not matched to a gene. The CDR3 has 15 residues. Germline V gene lookup returns CDR1 MGHRA and CDR2 YSYEKL.